The clone carrying this T cell receptor beta chain was detected only a few times. The target antigen is unknown. The data originate from a study of blood T cells in healthy people across ages. General study results and limits: Measured against age, TCR beta diversity per million T cells decreased in a roughly linear manner.

In germline, CDR1 is SGHTA, CDR2 FQGNSA. This CDR3 spans 11 amino acids. The V end lost 3 bases, the J end lost 8 bases, and 4 bases lay between the germline ends. Then a second PCR, running roughly 7 to 11 cycles, was carried out with a sample-barcoded 5' primer and a J-beta primer mix. TCRdb itself ran the 5' RACE reads through MiXCR, one entry per CDR3 protein. Counted here are some 750,000 distinct CDR3 sequences, approximately 22% occurring once; the ten biggest clones make up roughly 22%. The TCR comes from a man between 65 and 85 years old in good health. Specimen: blood. This chain uses TRBV7-2 with TRBJ2-2; D ambiguous. In DNA, the CDR3 is TGTGCCAGCAGCTTTTATGGGGAGCTGTTTTTT. Translating it yields CASSFYGELFF. Full variable domain (rest looked up from reference TRBV7-2 and TRBJ2-2): GAGVSQSPSNKVTEKGKDVELRCDPISGHTALYWYRQSLGQGLEFLIYFQGNSAPDKSGLPSDRFSAERTGGSVSTLTIQRTQQEDSAVYLCASSFYGELFFGEGSRLTVL.